This is a list of T cell receptor beta chains from one sample in a study of cytomegalovirus exposure and HLA in healthy donors. Using immunoSEQ multiplex PCR, the repertoire was profiled, and TCRdb retains in-frame clones only, with some absent. The table includes roughly 65,000 clones, approximately 64% detected once. The sequenced sample consisted of PBMCs. These receptors all come from a man aged 40-49 years in good health and CMV-seropositive. The CDR3 runs from the conserved cysteine through the conserved F or W. Fields, in order: clone size, J gene, V gene, CDR3 protein. Some rows mark clone size as missing; the rest say once, few, many or name a class of expanded clone.

>.|TRBJ2-1|TRBV29-1
CSVVGLDRPGLSNNEQFF
>.|TRBJ2-1|TRBV11-2
CASSVGAGGREQFF
>.|TRBJ2-7|TRBV11-3
CASRPDSRVYYEQYF
>few|TRBJ2-2|TRBV7-7
CASSTGPTGELFF
>.|TRBJ1-2|TRBV7-9
CSSSKKPGHQLSSYGYTF
>.|TRBJ2-2|TRBV9
CASSPSGVGELFF
>few|TRBJ1-3|TRBV9
CASSVTGDSGNTIYF
>.|TRBJ1-1|TRBV2
CASSEARVGATEAFF
>few|TRBJ1-5|TRBV2
CASSEEGRSNQPQHF
>.|TRBJ1-2|TRBV7-9
CSSSLEGTGVNGYTF
>.|TRBJ2-3|TRBV7-6
CASSPPGRSSTDTQYF
>.|TRBJ1-2|TRBV30
CAWSYGTAGEGGYTF
>.|TRBJ2-1|TRBV6-5
CASSSPGTSPYNEQFF
>once|TRBJ2-7|TRBV7-3
CASSFTGSHEQYF
>.|TRBJ1-2|TRBV6-5
CASFTTGVYGYTF
>.|TRBJ2-7|TRBV30
CAWRRRGRGPYEQYF
>.|TRBJ2-2|TRBV6-6
CATQMGQHTGELFF
>.|TRBJ1-2|TRBV5-1
CASSLGGTGRGGYTF
>few|TRBJ2-2|TRBV4-3
CASSQEGLALAGELFF
>.|TRBJ2-7|TRBV5-4
CASSRGGRKGGPYEQYF
>.|TRBJ2-3|TRBV30
CAWAGAGDTQYF
>once|TRBJ1-1|TRBV30
CAWSVLGSTEAFF
>.|TRBJ1-1|TRBV27
CASSPQGIRATEAFF
>.|TRBJ1-1|TRBV19
CASSIGHNTEAFF